This TCR beta chain was identified during a study of shared clonotypes between healthy human individuals. A remark on this clone: Its antigen is undetermined.

Looked up from germline, CDR1 is MDHEN and CDR2 is SYDVKM. The CDR3 spans 15 residues. With 5 bases clipped from V and 7 bases from J, the junction kept 7 bases outside the gene matches. Measured with immunoSEQ multiplex PCR; TCRdb has only the in-frame clones, and not every one. The data contain around 100,000 clones, 65% to 75% of them singletons. Findings of the study overall: Among donors, the sharing of clonotypes was expected to be influenced by sequencing depth. Naive CD4 clonotypes overlapped across several donors at roughly 5%.

The V call is TRBV28, the J call TRBJ1-4, with 10 positions matching TRBD1. The source of this sequence is a woman younger than 45 in good health. The sequencing input was memory CD8+ T cells sorted from blood. Subset of the sample: CD45RO+ cells pooled with CCR7-negative TemRA cells. Here the CDR3 DNA reads TGTGCCAGCAGTCCTGGGACAGGGGAAAGTGAAAAACTGTTTTTT. Amino acid sequence: CASSPGTGESEKLFF.